These 5 T cell receptor beta chains were all obtained from the same sample, sequenced in a study of blood T cell repertoires in COVID-19 (dated by TCRdb to 2018 to 2021). Library prep was done by the immunoSEQ multiplex PCR assay. Imported from immuneACCESS, the table was reduced by TCRdb to in-frame sequences with V and J called. These copies leave out some clones; in studies compared against another copy, an unresolved V gene accounts for under half, and the cause of the remainder is not known. This sample gives fewer than 180,000 clones in total; 84% of them show up just once. In total, the top ten clones hold over 2% of the sample. The specimen sequenced was peripheral blood. All receptors come from a man in his sixties or seventies with acute or convalescent COVID-19.

With respect to this clone: This clone may be a read error of a much larger clone one base away. Additional DNA sequences in this sample encode the identical CDR3. The V call is TRBV3-1 (or the pseudogene TRBV3-2), the J call TRBJ2-7; possible D gene TRBD2, 5 bases. Trimming stripped 4 bases from V and 4 bases from J, with 5 bases between. From germline, CDR1 is LGHDT and CDR2 YNNKEL (reference sequence). The CDR3 has 11 residues. The CDR3 DNA follows: TGTGCCAGCAGCCGCGGGTACGAGCAGTACTTC. The encoded protein is CASSRGYEQYF.

V gene TRBV24-1 combines with J gene TRBJ2-2; no reliable D call. From germline, CDR1 is KGHDR and CDR2 SFDVKD. The V and J ends lost 3 bases and 6 bases respectively, with 22 bases between them. There are 18 residues in the CDR3. The CDR3 bases are TGTGCCACCAGTGATCCTCCCGAGGAGATCCTTGGTCCCGGGGAGCTGTTTTTT. As protein: CATSDPPEEILGPGELFF.

V usage is TRBV11-2 and J usage is TRBJ2-2, with 12 bases fitting TRBD2. Looked up from germline, CDR1 is SGHAT and CDR2 is FQNNGV. Trimming cost V 5 bases and J 6 bases; bases outside gene matches: 4. This CDR3 has 15 amino acids. DNA of the CDR3: TGTGCCAGCAGCCCGACTAGCGGGAGTCCCGGGGAGCTGTTTTTT. This codes for CASSPTSGSPGELFF. Together with reference TRBV11-2 and TRBJ2-2, the CDR3 gives the full variable domain: EAGVAQSPRYKIIEKRQSVAFWCNPISGHATLYWYQQILGQGPKLLIQFQNNGVVDDSQLPKDRFSAERLKGVDSTLKIQPAKLEDSAVYLCASSPTSGSPGELFFGEGSRLTVL.

CDR3 in DNA: TGTGCCAGCAGCGTAGTTAGCAATGAGCAGTTCTTC. This encodes CASSVVSNEQFF. The chain combines TRBV9 with TRBJ2-1; D is unresolved. V was trimmed by 0 bases and J by 6 bases, leaving 4 bases between them. The CDR3 covers 12 residues. Germline CDR1 is SGDLS and CDR2 is YYNGEE.

The chain couples TRBV30 to TRBJ2-3, with D perhaps matching TRBD2 (6 bases). V dropped 4 bases and J dropped 4 bases, with 12 bases sitting between them. The germline CDR1 and CDR2 sequences are GTSNPN and SVGIG (reference sequence). CDR3 size: 13 residues. This CDR3 is CAWTTGVADTQYF. The CDR3, as DNA: TGTGCCTGGACCACGGGGGTCGCAGATACGCAGTATTTT.